The 23 T cell receptor beta chains below were found in one sample sequenced in a study of blood T cell repertoires in COVID-19. Method: immunoSEQ multiplex PCR; TCRdb's copy keeps in-frame clones and lacks some. This table holds approximately 250,000 clones, 85% to 90% found once. Sequences were obtained from PBMCs or T cells enriched from blood (not recorded which). The receptors come from a young woman with acute COVID-19.

This rearrangement joins TRBV9 to TRBJ2-3, with TRBD2 matching 11 bases. The CDR3 extends over 17 amino acids. Germline V gene lookup returns CDR1 SGDLS and CDR2 YYNGEE. Trimming cost V 4 bases and J 2 bases; bases outside gene matches: 9. The CDR3 loop is CASSNQIAGGNTDTQYF. CDR3 nucleotides: TGTGCCAGCAGCAACCAGATAGCGGGAGGGAACACAGATACGCAGTATTTT.

The genes are TRBV11-2 and TRBJ1-6; 9 positions match TRBD1. Germline CDR1 and CDR2: SGHAT and FQNNGV. The CDR3 runs 15 residues. With 2 bases clipped from V and 13 bases from J, the junction kept 9 bases outside the gene matches. The CDR3 nucleotides are TGTGCCAGCAGCTTATCGGGACAGGGTGGTTCCCCCCTCCACTTT. Translated: CASSLSGQGGSPLHF. The variable domain in full, completed from reference TRBV11-2 and TRBJ1-6, reads EAGVAQSPRYKIIEKRQSVAFWCNPISGHATLYWYQQILGQGPKLLIQFQNNGVVDDSQLPKDRFSAERLKGVDSTLKIQPAKLEDSAVYLCASSLSGQGGSPLHFGNGTRLTVT.

A single count supports this clone. The chain uses TRBV5-6 and TRBJ1-6; D gene ambiguous. Germline CDR1 reads SGHDT; CDR2 reads YYEEEE. The CDR3 covers 16 residues. V lost 4 bases, J lost 0 bases, and 11 bases lay in between. CDR3 amino acids: CASSNLRGSYNSPLHF. CDR3 in DNA: TGTGCCAGCAGCAACCTACGGGGCTCCTATAATTCACCCCTCCACTTT.

V usage is TRBV15 and J usage is TRBJ2-1; the match to TRBD1 covers 9 bases. The CDR3 runs to 13 residues. Germline V gene data show CDR1 as LNHNV and CDR2 as YYDKDF (reference sequence). Losses at the gene ends were 3 bases for V and 6 bases for J; bases not matched to a gene: 0. CDR3 sequence: CATSRGQGNEQFF. CDR3 bases: TGTGCCACCAGCAGGGGACAGGGCAATGAGCAGTTCTTC.

This chain joins TRBV27 and TRBJ2-2; D gene unclear. V was cut by 7 bases and J by 1 base, with 16 bases left in between. Per germline, CDR1 MNHEY and CDR2 SMNVEV (reference sequence). This CDR3 has 16 amino acids. This chain's CDR3 is CASTRGPSWNTGELFF. The CDR3 DNA sequence: TGTGCCAGCACACGTGGCCCGTCCTGGAACACCGGGGAGCTGTTTTTT.

The rearrangement joins TRBV7-3 to TRBJ2-5; 7 bases agree with TRBD1. This CDR3 has 14 amino acids. Germline V CDR1 and CDR2: SGHTA, FQGTGA. The V and J ends lost 10 bases and 1 base, in that order; junction bases with no gene match: 9. The CDR3, as DNA: TGTGCCACAGCGCGACAGGGTATCCAAGAGACCCAGTACTTC. Translated: CATARQGIQETQYF.

The V and J genes are TRBV15 and TRBJ1-4, with TRBD1 identical over 9 bases. This CDR3 has 17 amino acids. CDR1 and CDR2 (germline): LNHNV, YYDKDF (reference sequence). J gave up 3 bases and V 0 bases, and 5 bases lay outside the gene matches. The CDR3 region is CATSRDPGTGSNEKLFF. The CDR3, as DNA: TGTGCCACCAGCAGAGACCCCGGGACAGGGTCTAATGAAAAACTGTTTTTT.

This clone appeared a few times. The V gene is TRBV7-2, the J gene TRBJ2-1, with 7 bases that match TRBD2. This CDR3 contains 15 residues. After removal of 5 bases from V and 9 bases from J, the junction contained 13 bases not matched to a gene. Germline CDR1 SGHTA, CDR2 FQGNSA. DNA for the CDR3: TGTGCCAGCAGCCCCACTAGCGCCGAGCATGGTGAGCAGTTCTTC. Translation: CASSPTSAEHGEQFF. Variable domain in full (rest from reference TRBV7-2 and TRBJ2-1): GAGVSQSPSNKVTEKGKDVELRCDPISGHTALYWYRQSLGQGLEFLIYFQGNSAPDKSGLPSDRFSAERTGGSVSTLTIQRTQQEDSAVYLCASSPTSAEHGEQFFGPGTRLTVL.

The chain has TRBV7-2 and TRBJ2-7; 9 nucleotides agree with TRBD1. Germline-derived CDR1 and CDR2 are SGHTA and FQGNSA. The CDR3 loop spans 16 amino acids. Trimming took 5 bases from V and 4 from J; bases not matched to a gene: 12. The CDR3 loop reads CASSPPVGQGSYEQYF. The DNA for the CDR3 is TGTGCCAGCAGCCCCCCGGTGGGACAGGGTTCTTACGAGCAGTACTTC.

The chain joins TRBV19 to TRBJ1-5; TRBD1 aligns across 7 bases. CDR1 and CDR2 (germline): LNHDA, SQIVND (reference sequence). This CDR3 comprises 13 residues. Trimming took 7 bases from V and 6 from J; bases not matched to a gene: 6. CDR3 loop: CASKEGASQPQHF. In nucleotides, the CDR3 is TGTGCCAGTAAGGAGGGGGCCAGTCAGCCCCAGCATTTT.

CDR3 in DNA: TGTGCCAGAAGCTTTTTTCCTGACTATGGCTACACCTTC. Its translation: CARSFFPDYGYTF. The chain uses TRBV5-3 and TRBJ1-2; D gene unclear. TRBV5-3 is an ORF, with its function uncertain. The CDR3 extends over 13 amino acids. The ends were cut back, 2 bases at V and 3 bases at J, with 8 bases in the middle.

The chain couples TRBV4-1 to TRBJ2-1; TRBD2 is a possible D gene (6 bases). Germline CDR1 MGHRA, CDR2 YSYEKL. Trimming stripped 1 base from V and 0 bases from J, with 16 bases between. CDR3 size: 18 residues. CDR3 nucleotide sequence: TGCGCCAGCAGCCAAGTCACGGGTGGCGGGAACTCCTACAATGAGCAGTTCTTC. Residues: CASSQVTGGGNSYNEQFF.

The chain has TRBV28 and TRBJ2-7, with D perhaps TRBD1 (6 bases). The CDR3 is made up of 13 amino acids. From germline, CDR1 is MDHEN and CDR2 SYDVKM. Trimming cost V 6 bases and J 4 bases, with 13 bases left between them. The CDR3 reads CASRPGTRYEQYF. In nucleotides, the CDR3 is TGTGCCAGCAGACCCGGGACACGTTACGAGCAGTACTTC.

This clone was seen more than once but under ten times. This chain uses TRBV12-2 with TRBJ1-1; TRBD1, the table's D call, lacks a check against the DNA. TRBV12-2 is listed as a pseudogene. This CDR3 comprises 14 residues. The CDR3 bases are TGTGCAAGTCGCTCCTCGGGGACACAAACTGAAGCTTTCTTT. Protein sequence: CASRSSGTQTEAFF.

This clone has a handful of counts. The rearrangement joins TRBV6-5 to TRBJ1-2; 7 positions agree with TRBD1. The CDR3 totals 14 residues. Germline V CDR1 and CDR2: MNHEY, SVGAGI. V dropped 4 bases and J dropped 2; count of bases not matched to a gene: 4. CDR3 residues: CASSWDRANYGYTF. Here the CDR3 DNA reads TGTGCCAGCAGTTGGGACAGAGCCAACTATGGCTACACCTTC.

V gene TRBV20-1 combines with J gene TRBJ2-1; TRBD1 might be the D (5 bases). This CDR3 has 16 residues. Trimming left V 3 bases short and J 0 bases short, with 15 bases between. CDR1 DFQATT and CDR2 SNEGSKA come from the germline V gene (reference sequence). The CDR3 spells CSASNQGWGSYNEQFF. CDR3 nucleotide sequence: TGCAGTGCTAGTAATCAGGGCTGGGGCTCCTACAATGAGCAGTTCTTC.

The CDR3 region is CASSSPQGARETQYF. CDR3 in DNA: TGTGCCAGCAGTAGTCCCCAGGGGGCAAGGGAGACCCAGTACTTC. The rearrangement links TRBV28 to TRBJ2-5; 8 bases match TRBD1. Germline-derived CDR1 and CDR2 are MDHEN and SYDVKM. Losses at the gene ends were 5 bases for V and 5 bases for J; bases not matched to a gene: 10. The CDR3 is 15 residues long.

The chain's CDR3 is CASSHTGMNTEAFF. The CDR3 DNA reads TGCGCCAGCAGCCACACAGGTATGAACACTGAAGCTTTCTTT. The V gene is TRBV4-1, the J gene TRBJ1-1; possibly TRBD1 for D (5 bases). Trimming pared 3 bases from V and 0 bases from J, leaving 8 bases between. There are 14 residues in the CDR3. Germline CDR1 reads MGHRA; CDR2 reads YSYEKL.

This clone is a singleton in its sample. The V gene is TRBV12-3 or TRBV12-4, the J gene TRBJ1-2; D gene ambiguous. Trimming cost V 0 bases and J 8 bases, with 7 bases left between them. The CDR3 is 12 amino acids. The CDR3 nucleotides read TGTGCCAGCAGTTTAGCGCTTGAGGGCTACACCTTC. Translated, it gives CASSLALEGYTF.

This chain links TRBV3-1 (or the pseudogene TRBV3-2) with TRBJ1-2, with D possibly being TRBD1 (6 bases). CDR3 length equals 15 residues. V was shortened by 1 base and J by 8 bases, with 17 bases between the two germline ends. Germline-derived CDR1 and CDR2 are LGHDT and YNNKEL (reference sequence). Written as DNA, the CDR3 is TGTGCCAGCAGCCAAGCCGGTGAACAGGGAAGAGGCTACACCTTC. Translation: CASSQAGEQGRGYTF.

The chain carries TRBV7-6 and TRBJ1-5; 8 bases line up with TRBD1. The trim removed 5 bases at V and 5 bases at J, leaving 8 bases unmatched. Germline lookup yields CDR1 SGHVS and CDR2 FNYEAQ. The CDR3 is made up of 15 amino acids. CDR3 DNA: TGTGCCAGCAGCCCCGGGACAGGCCCCGATCAGCCCCAGCATTTT. Protein: CASSPGTGPDQPQHF. Variable domain in full (rest from reference TRBV7-6 and TRBJ1-5): GAGVSQSPRYKVTKRGQDVALRCDPISGHVSLYWYRQALGQGPEFLTYFNYEAQQDKSGLPNDRFSAERPEGSISTLTIQRTEQRDSAMYRCASSPGTGPDQPQHFGDGTRLSIL.

This clone was seen just once. The chain is built from TRBV29-1 and TRBJ2-3; 9 bases align to TRBD1. Germline V gene lookup returns CDR1 SQVTM and CDR2 ANQGSEA. J gave up 6 bases and V 0 bases, and 4 bases lay outside the gene matches. The length of the CDR3 is 14 residues. CDR3: CSVEDEQGADTQYF. The CDR3 bases are TGCAGCGTTGAAGACGAACAGGGGGCGGATACGCAGTATTTT.

The chain uses TRBV19 and TRBJ2-7; 9 bases fit TRBD2. CDR1 is LNHDA and CDR2 is SQIVND in the germline V gene (reference sequence). Trimming at V came to 1 base and at J to 2 bases, leaving 3 bases not matched to a gene. The CDR3 extends over 15 amino acids. The CDR3 spells CASSIVASGTYEQYF. CDR3 nucleotides: TGTGCCAGTAGTATAGTGGCTAGCGGGACCTACGAGCAGTACTTC.